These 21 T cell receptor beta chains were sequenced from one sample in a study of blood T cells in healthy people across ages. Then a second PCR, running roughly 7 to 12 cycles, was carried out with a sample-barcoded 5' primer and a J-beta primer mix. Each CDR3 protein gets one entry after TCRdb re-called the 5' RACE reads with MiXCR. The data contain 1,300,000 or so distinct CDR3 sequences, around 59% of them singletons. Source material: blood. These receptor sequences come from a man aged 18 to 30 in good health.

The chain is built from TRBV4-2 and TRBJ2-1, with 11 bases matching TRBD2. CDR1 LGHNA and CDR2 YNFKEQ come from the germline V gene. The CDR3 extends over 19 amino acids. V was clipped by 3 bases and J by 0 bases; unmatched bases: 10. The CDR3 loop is CASSHLAGGLKSSYNEQFF. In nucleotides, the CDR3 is TGTGCCAGCAGCCATCTAGCGGGAGGCTTAAAGAGCTCCTACAATGAGCAGTTCTTC.

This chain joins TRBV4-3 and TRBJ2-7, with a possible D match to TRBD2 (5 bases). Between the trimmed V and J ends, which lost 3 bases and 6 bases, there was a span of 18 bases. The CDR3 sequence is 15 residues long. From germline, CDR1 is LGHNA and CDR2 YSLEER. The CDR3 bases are TGCGCCAGCAGCCAGAGTGGGCGGGTCCTGGGCGAGCAGTACTTC. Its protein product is CASSQSGRVLGEQYF.

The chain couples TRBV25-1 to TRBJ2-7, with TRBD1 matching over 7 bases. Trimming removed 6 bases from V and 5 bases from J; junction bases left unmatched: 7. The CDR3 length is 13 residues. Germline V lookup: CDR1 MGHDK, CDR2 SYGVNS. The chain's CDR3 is CASSSGTVHEQYF. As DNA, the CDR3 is TGTGCCAGCAGCTCCGGGACAGTCCACGAGCAGTACTTC.

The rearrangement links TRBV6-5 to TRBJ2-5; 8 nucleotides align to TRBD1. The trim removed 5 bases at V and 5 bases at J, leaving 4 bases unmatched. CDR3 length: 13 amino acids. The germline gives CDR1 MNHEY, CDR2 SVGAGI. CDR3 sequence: CASSTGGWETQYF. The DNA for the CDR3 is TGTGCCAGCAGTACAGGGGGGTGGGAGACCCAGTACTTC.

The DNA of the CDR3 is TGTGCCATCAGTGAGTCGTCGAGCGGGGGTATTGATGAGCAGTACTTC. Translation gives CAISESSSGGIDEQYF. This chain links TRBV10-3 with TRBJ2-5; TRBD2 matches 8 bases. V lost 0 bases, J lost 11 bases, and 14 bases stayed unmatched. This CDR3 has 16 residues. The germline V gene encodes CDR1 ENHRY and CDR2 SYGVKD.

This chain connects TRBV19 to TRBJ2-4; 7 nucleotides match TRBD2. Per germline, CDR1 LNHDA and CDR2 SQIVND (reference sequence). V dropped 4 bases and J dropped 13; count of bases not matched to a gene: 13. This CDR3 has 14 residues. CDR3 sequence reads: CASSTRGILGEQYF. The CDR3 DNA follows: TGTGCCAGTAGTACGCGGGGGATCCTCGGGGAGCAGTACTTC.

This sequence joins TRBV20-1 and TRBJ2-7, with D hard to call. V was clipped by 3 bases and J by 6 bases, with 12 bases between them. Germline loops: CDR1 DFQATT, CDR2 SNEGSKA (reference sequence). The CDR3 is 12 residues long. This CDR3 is CSAREGASEQYF. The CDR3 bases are TGCAGTGCTAGGGAAGGAGCTTCCGAGCAGTACTTC.

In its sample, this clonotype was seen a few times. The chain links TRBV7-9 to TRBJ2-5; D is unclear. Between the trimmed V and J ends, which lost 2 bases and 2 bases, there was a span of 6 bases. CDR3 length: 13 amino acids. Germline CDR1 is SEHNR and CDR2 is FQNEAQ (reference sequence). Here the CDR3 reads CASSLRAQETQYF. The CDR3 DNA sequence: TGTGCCAGCAGCTTAAGGGCACAAGAGACCCAGTACTTC.

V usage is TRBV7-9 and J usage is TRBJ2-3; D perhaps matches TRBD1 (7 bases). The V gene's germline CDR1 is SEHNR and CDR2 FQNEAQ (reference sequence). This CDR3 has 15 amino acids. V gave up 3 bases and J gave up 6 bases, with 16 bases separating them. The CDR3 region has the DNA TGTGCCAGCAGCTTGGTCAGGGGGGAAAAGGATACGCAGTATTTT. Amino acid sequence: CASSLVRGEKDTQYF.

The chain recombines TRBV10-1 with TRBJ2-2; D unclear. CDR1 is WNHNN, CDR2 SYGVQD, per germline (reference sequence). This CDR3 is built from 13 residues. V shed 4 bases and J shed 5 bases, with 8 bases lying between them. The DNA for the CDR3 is TGCGCCAGCAGTGCAACCCAAACCGGGGAGCTGTTTTTT. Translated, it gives CASSATQTGELFF.

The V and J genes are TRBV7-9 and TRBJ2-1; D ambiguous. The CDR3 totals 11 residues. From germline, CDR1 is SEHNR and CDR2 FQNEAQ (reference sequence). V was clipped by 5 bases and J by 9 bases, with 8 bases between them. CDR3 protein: CASSARLEQFF. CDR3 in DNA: TGTGCCAGCAGCGCCCGACTTGAGCAGTTCTTC.

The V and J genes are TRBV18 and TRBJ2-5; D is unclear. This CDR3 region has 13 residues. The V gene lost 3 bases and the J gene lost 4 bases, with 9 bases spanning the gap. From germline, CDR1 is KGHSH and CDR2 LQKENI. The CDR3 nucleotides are TGTGCCAGCTCACCCAAAGTTGGAGAGACCCAGTACTTC. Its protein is CASSPKVGETQYF. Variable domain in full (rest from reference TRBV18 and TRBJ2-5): NAGVMQNPRHLVRRRGQEARLRCSPMKGHSHVYWYRQLPEEGLKFMVYLQKENIIDESGMPKERFSAEFPKEGPSILRIQQVVRGDSAAYFCASSPKVGETQYFGPGTRLLVL.

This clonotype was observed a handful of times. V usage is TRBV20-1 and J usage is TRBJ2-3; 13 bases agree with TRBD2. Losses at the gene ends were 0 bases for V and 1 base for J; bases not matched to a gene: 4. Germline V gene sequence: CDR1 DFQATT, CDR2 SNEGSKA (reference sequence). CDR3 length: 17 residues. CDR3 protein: CSARETSGRGGTDTQYF. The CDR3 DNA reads TGCAGTGCTAGAGAAACTAGCGGGAGGGGAGGCACAGATACGCAGTATTTT.

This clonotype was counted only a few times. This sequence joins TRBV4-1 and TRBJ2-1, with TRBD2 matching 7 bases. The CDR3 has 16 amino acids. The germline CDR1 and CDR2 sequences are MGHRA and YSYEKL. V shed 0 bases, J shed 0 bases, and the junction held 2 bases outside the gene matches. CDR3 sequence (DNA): TGCGCCAGCAGCCAAGAGCGGGGGATCTCCTACAATGAGCAGTTCTTC. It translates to CASSQERGISYNEQFF.

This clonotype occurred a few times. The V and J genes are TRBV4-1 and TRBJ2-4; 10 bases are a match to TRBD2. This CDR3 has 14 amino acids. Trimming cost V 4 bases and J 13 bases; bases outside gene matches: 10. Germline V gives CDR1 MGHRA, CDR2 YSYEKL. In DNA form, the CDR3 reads TGCGCCAGCAGCCGAACGGGACTAGCGTTTGAGCAGTACTTC. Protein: CASSRTGLAFEQYF.

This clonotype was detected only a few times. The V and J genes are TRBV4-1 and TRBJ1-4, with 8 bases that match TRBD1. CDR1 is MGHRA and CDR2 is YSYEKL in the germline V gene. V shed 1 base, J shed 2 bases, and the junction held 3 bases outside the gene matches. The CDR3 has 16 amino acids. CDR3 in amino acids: CASSQGDRLTNEKLFF. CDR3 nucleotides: TGCGCCAGCAGCCAAGGGGACAGGTTGACTAATGAAAAACTGTTTTTT.

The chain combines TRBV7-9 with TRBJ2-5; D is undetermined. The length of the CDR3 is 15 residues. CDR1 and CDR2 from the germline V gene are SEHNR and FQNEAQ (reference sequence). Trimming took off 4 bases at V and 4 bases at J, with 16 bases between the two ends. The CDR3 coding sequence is TGTGCCAGCAGCTCCGCTCGTGGGCTGGTAGAGACCCAGTACTTC. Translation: CASSSARGLVETQYF.

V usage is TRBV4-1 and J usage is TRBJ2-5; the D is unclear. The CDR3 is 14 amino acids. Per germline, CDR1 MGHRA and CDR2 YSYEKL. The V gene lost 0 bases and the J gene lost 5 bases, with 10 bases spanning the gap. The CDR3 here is CASSQDEVGETQYF. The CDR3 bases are TGCGCCAGCAGCCAAGATGAGGTTGGGGAGACCCAGTACTTC.

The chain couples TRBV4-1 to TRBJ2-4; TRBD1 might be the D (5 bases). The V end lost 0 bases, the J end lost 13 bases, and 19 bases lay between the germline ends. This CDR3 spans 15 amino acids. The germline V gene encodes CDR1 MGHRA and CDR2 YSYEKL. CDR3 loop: CASSQDGQGIGSQYF. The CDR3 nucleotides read TGCGCCAGCAGCCAAGATGGGCAGGGAATTGGTAGCCAGTACTTC.

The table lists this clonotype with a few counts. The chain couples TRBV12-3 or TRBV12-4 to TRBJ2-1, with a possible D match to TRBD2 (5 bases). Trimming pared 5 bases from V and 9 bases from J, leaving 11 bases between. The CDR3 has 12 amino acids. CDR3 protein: CASSPPRGEQFF. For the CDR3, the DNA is TGTGCCAGCAGTCCCCCCCGGGGTGAGCAGTTCTTC.

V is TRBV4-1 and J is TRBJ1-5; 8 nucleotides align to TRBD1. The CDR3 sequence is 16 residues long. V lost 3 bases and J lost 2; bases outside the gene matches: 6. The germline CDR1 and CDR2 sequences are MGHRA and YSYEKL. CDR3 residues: CASSQFGTGGNQPQHF. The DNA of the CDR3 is TGCGCCAGCAGCCAGTTTGGGACAGGCGGCAATCAGCCCCAGCATTTT.